The 29 T cell receptor beta chains below all came from one sample that was sequenced in a study of immune heterogeneity within non-small cell lung tumors. At 600 ng per sample, bulk tumor genomic DNA provided the template. Several biopsies per primary tumor, spaced far apart, were taken during surgery. Undergoing curative surgery were patients whose non-small cell lung cancer was untreated and newly diagnosed. With 32 V and 13 J primers, multiplex PCR amplified the TCR beta CDR3. In TCRdb, the multiplex PCR reads were re-called with MiXCR into one record per CDR3 protein. This table has some 10,000 distinct CDR3 sequences, roughly 29% appearing once. The sequencing input was lung tumor tissue. The receptors come from a woman in her sixties with non-small cell lung cancer.

This clonotype is deemed medium-sized. The chain joins TRBV6-1 to TRBJ1-1; 8 nucleotides match TRBD1. Per the germline V gene, CDR1 is MNHNS and CDR2 is SASEGT. This CDR3 region has 13 residues. V lost 6 bases and J lost 3; bases outside the gene matches: 3. CDR3 bases: TGTGCCAGCAGACAGGGACAGGACACTGAAGCTTTCTTT. Its protein is CASRQGQDTEAFF.

Details on this clonotype: A much larger clone is a single base away; this may be a read error. This sequence joins TRBV7-8 and TRBJ1-5, with 11 bases aligning to TRBD1. The ends lost 0 bases at V and 1 base at J; junction bases unmatched: 11. This CDR3 contains 20 residues. Looked up from germline, CDR1 is SGHVS and CDR2 is FQNEAQ. The CDR3 region is CASSLAQRRTGGGSNQPQHF. The CDR3 DNA reads TGTGCCAGCAGCTTAGCCCAAAGGCGGACAGGGGGCGGAAGCAATCAGCCCCAGCATTTT.

Judged by abundance, this clonotype is medium-sized. The chain carries TRBV24-1 and TRBJ2-1; 15 positions match TRBD2. Per germline, CDR1 KGHDR and CDR2 SFDVKD. This CDR3 region has 16 residues. The ends lost 5 bases at V and 8 bases at J; junction bases unmatched: 6. The chain's CDR3 is CATSGTSGRAADEQFF. CDR3 bases: TGTGCCACCAGTGGGACTAGCGGGAGGGCCGCCGATGAGCAGTTCTTC.

This clonotype was observed a few times. This rearrangement joins TRBV25-1 to TRBJ2-3; D is perhaps TRBD1 or TRBD2 (5 bases each). From germline, CDR1 is MGHDK and CDR2 SYGVNS. Trimming shortened V by 4 bases and J by 2 bases, and 13 bases separated the two germline ends. This CDR3 contains 15 residues. CDR3 loop: CASSAHGTFTDTQYF. The CDR3 DNA reads as TGTGCCAGCAGTGCCCATGGGACCTTCACAGATACGCAGTATTTT.

In its sample, this clonotype was seen a few times. Here the CDR3 reads CASSVVVGDGEAFF. The CDR3 nucleotides read TGTGCCAGCAGCGTAGTGGTAGGGGACGGTGAAGCTTTCTTT. This chain joins TRBV9 and TRBJ1-1; D may be TRBD1 (5 bases). Deletions cut 0 bases from V and 7 bases from J, with 13 bases between. CDR3 size: 14 residues. Germline V lookup: CDR1 SGDLS, CDR2 YYNGEE.

This clonotype has more than one count but fewer than ten. The chain joins TRBV20-1 to TRBJ1-3, with 8 nucleotides matching TRBD1. There are 18 residues in the CDR3. V was pared by 3 bases and J by 4 bases, with 17 bases of the junction left unmatched. Germline CDR1 is DFQATT and CDR2 is SNEGSKA (reference sequence). Here the CDR3 DNA reads TGCAGTGCTAGTCCCTCGGGACAGGATCCTTTTTGGGGAAACACCATATATTTT. It encodes CSASPSGQDPFWGNTIYF.

This clonotype was observed at least ten times. The chain is built from TRBV6-1 and TRBJ2-7; D remains ambiguous. CDR1 is MNHNS and CDR2 is SASEGT in the germline V gene. V dropped 0 bases and J dropped 3 bases, with 3 bases sitting between them. The CDR3 runs to 12 residues. The CDR3 protein is CASSEAIYEQYF. As DNA, the CDR3 is TGTGCCAGCAGTGAAGCAATCTACGAGCAGTACTTC.

This clonotype was picked up many times. This chain uses TRBV24-1 with TRBJ2-6, with D tentatively TRBD2 (6 bases). Trimming took off 1 base at V and 4 bases at J, with 10 bases between the two ends. Germline CDR1 reads KGHDR; CDR2 reads SFDVKD. The CDR3 totals 16 residues. CDR3 sequence reads: CATSDFRGNGANVLTF. For the CDR3, the DNA is TGTGCCACCAGTGATTTCCGCGGGAACGGGGCCAACGTCCTGACTTTC.

This clonotype occurred many times. The V call is TRBV19, the J call TRBJ2-2; no definite D call. CDR3 length: 14 residues. The germline V gene encodes CDR1 LNHDA and CDR2 SQIVND (reference sequence). Trimming removed 3 bases from V and 6 bases from J, with 11 bases in between. CDR3 bases: TGTGCCAGTAGTATGGGGTGGACCGCCGGGGAGCTGTTTTTT. It is translated as CASSMGWTAGELFF.

This clonotype was seen only a few times. A much larger clone lies one base from this, so it may be a read error. The CDR3 region has the DNA TGTGCCAGCAGTACCCCCCGGGCCCCTCTTTATGGCTACACCTTC. It yields the protein CASSTPRAPLYGYTF. This chain connects TRBV28 to TRBJ1-2; D not certain. CDR1 and CDR2 from the germline V gene are MDHEN and SYDVKM. The CDR3 has 15 amino acids. V was cut by 5 bases and J by 5 bases, with 18 bases left in between.

By sample share, this clonotype is medium-sized. The CDR3 DNA reads TGTGCCAGCAGCTTAGAGGGTACCCTCCGACCCCTCCACTTT. Translating it yields CASSLEGTLRPLHF. This sequence joins TRBV7-8 and TRBJ1-6; D not resolved. Trimming pared 1 base from V and 12 bases from J, leaving 13 bases between. Per germline, CDR1 SGHVS and CDR2 FQNEAQ. The CDR3 totals 14 residues.

Comment on this clonotype: A read error may be the cause here, since a much bigger clone is one base away. The genes are TRBV20-1 and TRBJ2-7, with 7 nucleotides matching TRBD1. This CDR3 has 12 residues. Germline-derived CDR1 and CDR2 are DFQATT and SNEGSKA (reference sequence). The CDR3, as DNA: TGCATTGCCGGACAGGTTATGGACGAGCAGTACTTC. Residues: CIAGQVMDEQYF.

Judged by abundance, this clonotype is medium-sized. Here the CDR3 DNA reads TGTGCCAGCAGTGAAATGTCAGGGGCCACAGATACGCAGTATTTT. Encoded protein: CASSEMSGATDTQYF. V is TRBV6-1 and J is TRBJ2-3; tentatively, D is TRBD1 (6 bases). Trimming cost V 2 bases and J 2 bases, with 11 bases left between them. Germline V CDR1 and CDR2: MNHNS, SASEGT. The CDR3 length is 15 residues.

This clonotype is medium-sized by share. The CDR3 loop is CASSLGGGDYEQYF. The CDR3 region has the DNA TGTGCCAGCAGTCTGGGCGGAGGGGACTACGAGCAGTACTTC. The V and J genes are TRBV27 and TRBJ2-7; maybe TRBD2 (6 bases). CDR3 size: 14 residues. Deletions cut 5 bases from V and 3 bases from J, with 14 bases between. CDR1 is MNHEY, CDR2 SMNVEV, per germline (reference sequence).

The chain uses TRBV20-1 and TRBJ1-5; D is perhaps TRBD1 (5 bases). The germline gives CDR1 DFQATT, CDR2 SNEGSKA (reference sequence). The CDR3 runs to 14 residues. Deletions cut 7 bases from V and 7 bases from J, with 20 bases between. The CDR3: CSVPLDKTGQPQHF. Written as DNA, the CDR3 is TGCAGTGTTCCGTTGGACAAGACTGGACAGCCCCAGCATTTT.

CDR3 coding DNA: TGTGCCAGCAGCCCCATCGGGACACCGGGGGACTATGGCTACACCTTC. Translation: CASSPIGTPGDYGYTF. The chain combines TRBV11-2 with TRBJ1-2, with D tentatively TRBD1 (6 bases). Trimming took 5 bases from V and 3 from J, leaving 19 bases between them. There are 16 residues in the CDR3. CDR1 is SGHAT and CDR2 is FQNNGV in the germline V gene.

Ten or more counts support this clonotype. The chain joins TRBV10-1 to TRBJ1-2; D is perhaps TRBD1 (5 bases). The germline gives CDR1 WNHNN, CDR2 SYGVQD (reference sequence). V gave up 5 bases and J gave up 4 bases, with 11 bases separating them. This CDR3 is built from 13 residues. In nucleotides, the CDR3 is TGCGCCAGCAGTCCCGGGGGGAGCTATGGCTACACCTTC. Translating gives CASSPGGSYGYTF.

Regarding this clonotype: This may be a read error, as it is one base from a much larger clone. The rearrangement uses TRBV28 and TRBJ2-3, with 7 bases fitting TRBD2. CDR1 and CDR2 (germline): MDHEN, SYDVKM. This CDR3 comprises 14 residues. The CDR3 sequence: CVSRSGDFTDTQYF. The CDR3 coding sequence is TGTGTCAGCAGAAGCGGGGACTTCACAGATACGCAGTATTTT.

This clonotype qualifies as medium-sized. This chain uses TRBV27 with TRBJ1-5; D gene ambiguous. In germline, CDR1 is MNHEY, CDR2 SMNVEV (reference sequence). The V end was cut by 6 bases, the J end by 5 bases, with 11 bases between. This CDR3 is built from 13 residues. In nucleotides, the CDR3 is TGTGCCAGCAGATCCGACGGCTATCAGCCCCAGCATTTT. Encoded protein: CASRSDGYQPQHF.

With regard to this clonotype: The junction differs from germline at one of its ends, possibly a read error. This chain joins TRBV15 and TRBJ2-6, with D tentatively TRBD1 or TRBD2 (6 bases each). Germline assignment: CDR1 LNHNV and CDR2 YYDKDF (reference sequence). The CDR3 sequence is 18 residues long. The CDR3 bases are TGTTCCACCAGCAGAGATCGGGGGCCTACCCCTGGGGCCAACGTCCTGACTTTC. Encoded protein: CSTSRDRGPTPGANVLTF.

This clonotype was found many times. The chain joins TRBV6-1 to TRBJ2-7; 13 bases match TRBD2. Germline CDR1 MNHNS, CDR2 SASEGT. This CDR3 has 14 residues. V lost 6 bases to trimming and J lost 5 bases; unmatched junction nucleotides: 4. The CDR3 here is CASSGTSGNHEQYF. The DNA for the CDR3 is TGTGCCAGCAGCGGGACTAGCGGGAACCACGAGCAGTACTTC.

By frequency in the sample, this clonotype is medium-sized. This chain uses TRBV6-1 with TRBJ2-3, with a weak D call TRBD2 (6 bases). Germline CDR1 and CDR2: MNHNS and SASEGT. Trimming took 3 bases from V and 1 from J, leaving 11 bases between them. The CDR3 consists of 15 residues. CDR3 loop: CASSDLPGGTDTQYF. The CDR3 nucleotides read TGTGCCAGCAGTGATTTACCGGGAGGCACAGATACGCAGTATTTT.

Remarks on this clonotype: This clone may be a read error of a much larger clone one base away. This chain connects TRBV15 to TRBJ2-7; 7 bases match TRBD1. V lost 1 base to trimming and J lost 0 bases; unmatched junction nucleotides: 15. The CDR3 runs 19 residues. Germline values: CDR1 LNHNV, CDR2 YYDKDF (reference sequence). This CDR3 is CATSRGTGTVVESSYEQYF. For the CDR3, the DNA is TGTGCCACCAGCAGAGGGACCGGGACAGTGGTCGAGAGCTCCTACGAGCAGTACTTC.

This clonotype was counted only a few times. In nucleotides, the CDR3 is TGTGCTCCCTTCAGGGAGCCCTACAATGAGCAGTTCTTC. It codes for CAPFREPYNEQFF. The chain couples TRBV7-3 to TRBJ2-1; D possibly uses TRBD1 or TRBD2 (5 bases each). The CDR3 covers 13 residues. Per the germline V gene, CDR1 is SGHTA and CDR2 is FQGTGA.

This rearrangement joins TRBV7-9 to TRBJ1-2, with a tentative D call TRBD1 (6 bases). Germline assignment: CDR1 SEHNR and CDR2 FQNEAQ (reference sequence). Trimming shortened V by 2 bases and J by 3 bases, and 10 bases separated the two germline ends. This CDR3 spans 14 amino acids. CDR3 sequence: CASSLTGTYYGYTF. The DNA for the CDR3 is TGTGCCAGCAGCTTAACAGGGACATACTATGGCTACACCTTC.

As DNA, the CDR3 is TGTGCCAGCAGTTTGGGCCCCTCGCGGACCCAGTACTTC. Translating it yields CASSLGPSRTQYF. This chain joins TRBV28 and TRBJ2-5; unclear D gene. The CDR3 totals 13 residues. V was pared by 3 bases and J by 7 bases, with 12 bases between. Germline V gene lookup returns CDR1 MDHEN and CDR2 SYDVKM.

The table lists this clonotype with many counts. A junction boundary mismatches the germline segment, possibly from a read error. The chain links TRBV6-1 to TRBJ2-1, with TRBD1 as a possible D gene (5 bases). Germline CDR1 and CDR2: MNHNS and SASEGT. The CDR3 is made up of 12 amino acids. The CDR3 DNA follows: TGTGCCAGCAAAGACAGACACAATGAGCAGCTCTTC. This sequence encodes CASKDRHNEQLF.

This clonotype is medium-sized (0.01 to 0.1%) by share. The gene calls are TRBV27 and TRBJ2-2; D might be TRBD1 (5 bases). The CDR3 length is 13 residues. Germline V lookup: CDR1 MNHEY, CDR2 SMNVEV (reference sequence). Trimming pared 8 bases from V and 7 bases from J, leaving 14 bases between. The chain's CDR3 is CASQEQGNGELFF. The CDR3 DNA follows: TGTGCCAGCCAAGAGCAGGGTAACGGGGAGCTGTTTTTT.

In the case of this clonotype: A much larger clonotype is one base distant, so this may be a read error. V gene TRBV4-3 combines with J gene TRBJ1-5, with D possibly TRBD1 on 5 matching bases. The CDR3 covers 14 residues. The V gene lost 4 bases and the J gene lost 3 bases, with 10 bases spanning the gap. From germline, CDR1 is LGHNA and CDR2 YSLEER. CDR3 sequence: CASSRGIINQPQHF. CDR3 sequence (DNA): TGCGCCAGCAGCCGGGGCATCATCAATCAGCCCCAGCATTTT.